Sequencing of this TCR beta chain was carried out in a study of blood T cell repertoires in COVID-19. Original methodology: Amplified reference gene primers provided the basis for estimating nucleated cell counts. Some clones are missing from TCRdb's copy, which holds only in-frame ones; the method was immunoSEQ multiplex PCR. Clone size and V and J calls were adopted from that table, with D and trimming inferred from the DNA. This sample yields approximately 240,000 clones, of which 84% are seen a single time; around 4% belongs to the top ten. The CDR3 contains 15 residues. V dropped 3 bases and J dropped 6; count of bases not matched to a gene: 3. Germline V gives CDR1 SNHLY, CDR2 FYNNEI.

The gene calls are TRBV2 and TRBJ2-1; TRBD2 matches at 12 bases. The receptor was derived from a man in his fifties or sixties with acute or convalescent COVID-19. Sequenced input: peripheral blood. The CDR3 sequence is CASSDVTSGSNEQFF. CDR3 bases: TGTGCCAGCAGTGATGTGACTAGCGGGAGCAATGAGCAGTTCTTC.